This TCR beta chain derives from a study of siplizumab effects on memory and regulatory T cells. The CDR3 length is 15 residues. Germline trimming cut 4 bases from V and 2 bases from J; bases unmatched to any gene: 8. CDR1 MNHEY and CDR2 SVGAGI come from the germline V gene. This clone has a single count. Sequencing was performed with immunoSEQ multiplex PCR; in TCRdb, only in-frame clones are kept and a portion is missing. The sample has some 100,000 clones, more than 90% seen once. The sequencing sample was made of CD4+ T cells sorted from blood. The clonotype originates from a human donor in good health. J is TRBJ2-7 and V is TRBV6-5; the match to TRBD2 covers 7 bases. CDR3 in DNA: TGTGCCAGCAGTTCCCCGGGGAGGGAGACCTACGAGCAGTACTTC. Translated, it gives CASSSPGRETYEQYF.